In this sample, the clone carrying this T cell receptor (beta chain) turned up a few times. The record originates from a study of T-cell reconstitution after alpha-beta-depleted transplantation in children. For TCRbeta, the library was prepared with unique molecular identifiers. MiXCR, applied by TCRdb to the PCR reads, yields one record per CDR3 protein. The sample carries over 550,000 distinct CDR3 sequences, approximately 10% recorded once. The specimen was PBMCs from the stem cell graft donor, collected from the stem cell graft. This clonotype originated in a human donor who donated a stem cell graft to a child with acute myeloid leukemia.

CDR3 sequence reads: CASGIPPGTSLFNEQFF. The DNA for the CDR3 is TGTGCCAGCGGTATCCCCCCCGGGACTTCCTTGTTCAATGAGCAGTTCTTC. The rearrangement joins TRBV6-2 or TRBV6-3 to TRBJ2-1; D might be TRBD2 (6 bases). V was pared by 8 bases and J by 6 bases, with 26 bases between. This CDR3 spans 17 amino acids. Germline V gene data show CDR1 as MNHEY and CDR2 as SVGEGT.